The present TCR beta chain was sequenced within a study of blood T cell repertoires in COVID-19. On the study more broadly: Italy, Spain and the United States were the sources of the convalescent and acute COVID-19 samples. In each case, the material was cDNA or gDNA derived from T cells, B-cell-depleted T cells, or PBMCs.

Per the authors' pipeline: Amplification of reference gene primers was used by the study to estimate nucleated cell counts. Sequencing was performed with immunoSEQ multiplex PCR; in TCRdb, only in-frame clones are kept and a portion is missing. The D gene and trimming were derived from the DNA, and the V and J assignments and clone size from that table. Counted here are roughly 300,000 clones, more than 70% occurring once; the ten biggest clones make up 1.5% to 2%. The ends were cut back, 6 bases at V and 7 bases at J, with 12 bases in the middle. Looked up from germline, CDR1 is MDHEN and CDR2 is SYDVKM. This CDR3 has 13 residues.

The chain has TRBV28 and TRBJ1-4, with no clear D. Sequenced material: peripheral blood. The TCR was taken from a woman aged 50 to 60 with acute or convalescent COVID-19. CDR3 protein: CASRRVIPEKLFF. Here the CDR3 DNA reads TGTGCCAGCAGGAGAGTGATCCCTGAAAAACTGTTTTTT.